Below, 24 T cell receptor beta chains from the same sample are listed, as sequenced in a study of blood T cell repertoires in COVID-19. Some clones are missing from TCRdb's copy, which holds only in-frame ones; the method was immunoSEQ multiplex PCR. Altogether 280,000 or so clones are present, less than 90% being singletons, with the ten largest covering less than 15%. Specimen: peripheral blood. The source of these receptors is a human donor in a cohort sampled during active COVID-19.

The table lists this clone with a few counts. The chain recombines TRBV7-9 with TRBJ1-3, with TRBD1 as a possible D gene (6 bases). This CDR3 has 16 residues. Trimming removed 1 base from V and 3 bases from J, with 13 bases in between. The germline V gene encodes CDR1 SEHNR and CDR2 FQNEAQ (reference sequence). CDR3 sequence reads: CASSLVTGSFGNTIYF. The CDR3 nucleotides are TGTGCCAGCAGCTTAGTCACAGGGTCCTTTGGAAACACCATATATTTT.

Written as DNA, the CDR3 is TGTGCCAGCAGCTTGGGACAGGGAGGGTTGAACGGGGAGCTGTTTTTT. This encodes CASSLGQGGLNGELFF. The chain is built from TRBV7-2 and TRBJ2-2; 9 bases match TRBD1. The CDR3 runs 16 residues. The germline V gene encodes CDR1 SGHTA and CDR2 FQGNSA. V lost 3 bases to trimming and J lost 7 bases; unmatched junction nucleotides: 9.

This chain links TRBV7-2 with TRBJ2-1; D is uncertain. The germline CDR1 and CDR2 sequences are SGHTA and FQGNSA. The CDR3 covers 13 residues. V lost 4 bases, J lost 0 bases, and 4 bases lay in between. This CDR3 reads CASSSLSYNEQFF. DNA for the CDR3: TGTGCCAGCAGCTCTCTCTCCTACAATGAGCAGTTCTTC.

The chain couples TRBV5-1 to TRBJ2-7; 9 bases are shared with TRBD2. Germline loops: CDR1 SGHRS, CDR2 YFSETQ. The CDR3 loop spans 15 amino acids. Germline trimming cut 1 base from V and 2 bases from J; bases unmatched to any gene: 4. CDR3 bases: TGCGCCAGCAGCTTGTCCGCGGGAGGGACCTACGAGCAGTACTTC. Translation: CASSLSAGGTYEQYF.

J is TRBJ2-7 and V is TRBV5-1, with a tentative D call TRBD2 (5 bases). The CDR3 is 15 amino acids. CDR1 is SGHRS, CDR2 YFSETQ, per germline. V lost 0 bases to trimming and J lost 0 bases, with 10 bases between them. In DNA form, the CDR3 reads TGCGCCAGCAGCTTGGAGGCGGGCAGCTCCTACGAGCAGTACTTC. Residues: CASSLEAGSSYEQYF.

The genes are TRBV28 and TRBJ2-1, with 9 positions matching TRBD1. Germline CDR1 MDHEN, CDR2 SYDVKM. The CDR3 spans 16 residues. V was pared by 5 bases and J by 6 bases, with 11 bases of the junction left unmatched. CDR3 loop: CASSPNDRGFVNEQFF. CDR3 in DNA: TGTGCCAGCAGTCCGAACGACAGGGGGTTCGTCAATGAGCAGTTCTTC.

The chain links TRBV12-3 or TRBV12-4 to TRBJ2-7; possible D gene TRBD1, 6 bases. The CDR3 consists of 13 residues. With 5 bases removed from V and 3 bases from J, the gap between germline ends came to 11 bases. This chain's CDR3 is CASSTGTLYEQYF. As DNA, the CDR3 is TGTGCCAGCAGTACAGGGACCCTCTACGAGCAGTACTTC.

A word on this clone: Other DNA sequences in the sample encode the same CDR3. The CDR3 loop reads CASSLGLAGAYEQYF. For the CDR3, the DNA is TGTGCCAGCAGCTTGGGACTAGCGGGAGCGTACGAGCAGTACTTC. The rearrangement links TRBV7-2 to TRBJ2-7, with 14 bases fitting TRBD2. Losses at the gene ends were 3 bases for V and 4 bases for J; bases not matched to a gene: 2. The CDR3 contains 15 residues. Germline V gives CDR1 SGHTA, CDR2 FQGNSA.

This chain links TRBV4-1 with TRBJ1-2; D call uncertain. The V and J ends lost 2 bases and 5 bases respectively, with 15 bases between them. Germline V CDR1 and CDR2: MGHRA, YSYEKL. The CDR3 totals 15 residues. This CDR3 reads CASSQPGPGGYGYTF. Here the CDR3 DNA reads TGCGCCAGCAGCCAACCTGGGCCCGGAGGGTATGGCTACACCTTC.

V and J are TRBV19 and TRBJ2-3, with D unclear. The CDR3 extends over 12 amino acids. Deletions cut 4 bases from V and 4 bases from J, with 6 bases between. Germline V CDR1 and CDR2: LNHDA, SQIVND (reference sequence). This CDR3 reads CASSNFADTQYF. The CDR3 nucleotides read TGTGCCAGTAGTAATTTCGCAGATACGCAGTATTTT.

The chain combines TRBV5-5 with TRBJ2-2; TRBD1 matches at 7 bases. The CDR3 loop spans 15 amino acids. CDR1 SGHKS and CDR2 YYEKEE come from the germline V gene (reference sequence). The trim removed 4 bases at V and 6 bases at J, leaving 9 bases unmatched. CDR3 sequence: CASSGRGSWSGELFF. CDR3 DNA sequence: TGTGCCAGCAGCGGCAGGGGGTCGTGGTCCGGGGAGCTGTTTTTT.

V and J are TRBV4-2 and TRBJ1-2; maybe TRBD1 (5 bases). The CDR3 has 12 amino acids. V was pared by 7 bases and J by 7 bases, with 13 bases between. CDR1 is LGHNA and CDR2 is YNFKEQ in the germline V gene. The CDR3 region is CASNHRQSGYTF. The CDR3 nucleotides are TGTGCCAGCAATCATCGACAGAGTGGCTACACCTTC.

This sequence joins TRBV7-2 and TRBJ1-6, with D possibly matching TRBD1 (5 bases). The CDR3 is 20 amino acids. Germline V CDR1 and CDR2: SGHTA, FQGNSA. V lost 0 bases, J lost 0 bases, and 18 bases lay in between. This CDR3 reads CASSLASGGGRSSYNSPLHF. In DNA form, the CDR3 reads TGTGCCAGCAGCTTAGCGTCTGGCGGGGGTCGGAGCTCCTATAATTCACCCCTCCACTTT. Combining the CDR3 with reference TRBV7-2 and TRBJ1-6 gives the whole variable domain GAGVSQSPSNKVTEKGKDVELRCDPISGHTALYWYRQSLGQGLEFLIYFQGNSAPDKSGLPSDRFSAERTGGSVSTLTIQRTQQEDSAVYLCASSLASGGGRSSYNSPLHFGNGTRLTVT.

The genes are TRBV3-1 (or the pseudogene TRBV3-2) and TRBJ1-1; TRBD1 might be the D (6 bases). The germline gives CDR1 LGHDT, CDR2 YNNKEL (reference sequence). The V and J ends lost 4 bases and 2 bases respectively, with 8 bases between them. The CDR3 is 13 amino acids. CDR3: CASSRTANTEAFF. The CDR3 bases are TGTGCCAGCAGCCGGACAGCTAACACTGAAGCTTTCTTT.

The V and J genes are TRBV27 and TRBJ2-5; weak D call: TRBD2 (5 bases). CDR3 length: 13 residues. V dropped 6 bases and J dropped 3 bases, with 11 bases sitting between them. CDR1 is MNHEY and CDR2 is SMNVEV in the germline V gene (reference sequence). The CDR3 reads CASSFIGEETQYF. The CDR3 DNA sequence: TGTGCCAGCAGCTTTATCGGGGAAGAGACCCAGTACTTC.

The gene calls are TRBV18 and TRBJ2-2; 8 nucleotides line up with TRBD1. CDR1 KGHSH and CDR2 LQKENI come from the germline V gene. CDR3 size: 15 residues. Trimming removed 3 bases from V and 3 bases from J; junction bases left unmatched: 3. The CDR3 here is CASSPKTGDTGELFF. The CDR3 DNA reads as TGTGCCAGCTCACCGAAGACAGGGGACACCGGGGAGCTGTTTTTT.

The chain combines TRBV3-1 (or the pseudogene TRBV3-2) with TRBJ2-2; TRBD2 agrees at 12 bases. J lost 9 bases, V lost 0 bases, and 11 bases had no gene match. This CDR3 is 18 amino acids long. CDR1 is LGHDT and CDR2 is YNNKEL in the germline V gene (reference sequence). The CDR3 region has the DNA TGTGCCAGCAGCCAAGAGATAAGACTAGCGGGAGTAAGGCGGGAGCTGTTTTTT. Its protein is CASSQEIRLAGVRRELFF.

The rearrangement joins TRBV19 to TRBJ1-2, with D unclear. This CDR3 is built from 12 residues. V lost 7 bases to trimming and J lost 10 bases, with 16 bases between them. Germline V gene sequence: CDR1 LNHDA, CDR2 SQIVND (reference sequence). The CDR3 sequence: CASTSPGSAYTF. CDR3 DNA sequence: TGTGCCAGTACCTCCCCCGGGAGCGCCTACACCTTC.

J is TRBJ2-1 and V is TRBV7-9; 8 bases are shared with TRBD2. The CDR3 spans 15 residues. Germline V lookup: CDR1 SEHNR, CDR2 FQNEAQ (reference sequence). J was trimmed by 8 bases and V by 4 bases; bases with no gene match: 10. CDR3 nucleotide sequence: TGTGCCAGCAGCTACACTAGCGGCAGATCCGATGAGCAGTTCTTC. This gives the protein CASSYTSGRSDEQFF. Full variable domain (missing parts from reference TRBV7-9 and TRBJ2-1): DTGVSQNPRHKITKRGQNVTFRCDPISEHNRLYWYRQTLGQGPEFLTYFQNEAQLEKSRLLSDRFSAERPKGSFSTLEIQRTEQGDSAMYLCASSYTSGRSDEQFFGPGTRLTVL.

The genes are TRBV18 and TRBJ2-1; 7 positions match TRBD1. Trimming cost V 4 bases and J 4 bases; bases outside gene matches: 10. Germline values: CDR1 KGHSH, CDR2 LQKENI. The CDR3 has 16 residues. CDR3 sequence: CASSLHPGTEYNEQFF. In DNA form, the CDR3 reads TGTGCCAGCTCACTCCACCCGGGGACAGAATACAATGAGCAGTTCTTC.

The V gene is TRBV7-2, the J gene TRBJ1-5, with 7 bases that match TRBD1. This CDR3 region has 14 residues. The V gene's germline CDR1 is SGHTA and CDR2 FQGNSA. The V segment lost 5 bases and the J segment 6 bases; nucleotides outside the gene matches: 7. In DNA, the CDR3 is TGTGCCAGCAGCCACGACAGGGTCACTCAGCCCCAGCATTTT. As protein: CASSHDRVTQPQHF.

The chain joins TRBV6-5 to TRBJ2-3, with 7 bases that match TRBD1. Trimming took 6 bases from V and 4 from J; bases not matched to a gene: 7. The CDR3 has 14 amino acids. Germline assignment: CDR1 MNHEY and CDR2 SVGAGI. The CDR3 DNA reads as TGTGCCAGCAGAGGGGGCGCCGGGGCAGATACGCAGTATTTT. It encodes CASRGGAGADTQYF.

The chain joins TRBV6-5 to TRBJ2-7, with TRBD1 matching 7 bases. J lost 3 bases, V lost 6 bases, and 5 bases had no gene match. CDR3 length: 13 amino acids. The V gene's germline CDR1 is MNHEY and CDR2 SVGAGI. The CDR3 here is CASSQTGFYEQYF. Here the CDR3 DNA reads TGTGCCAGCAGCCAGACAGGGTTCTACGAGCAGTACTTC.

The V gene is TRBV19, the J gene TRBJ1-1; possible D gene TRBD1, 6 bases. CDR1 and CDR2 from the germline V gene are LNHDA and SQIVND (reference sequence). V shed 4 bases and J shed 4 bases, with 13 bases lying between them. The length of the CDR3 is 14 residues. CDR3 residues: CASSNVGGLTEAFF. DNA of the CDR3: TGTGCCAGTAGTAACGTCGGGGGGCTCACTGAAGCTTTCTTT.